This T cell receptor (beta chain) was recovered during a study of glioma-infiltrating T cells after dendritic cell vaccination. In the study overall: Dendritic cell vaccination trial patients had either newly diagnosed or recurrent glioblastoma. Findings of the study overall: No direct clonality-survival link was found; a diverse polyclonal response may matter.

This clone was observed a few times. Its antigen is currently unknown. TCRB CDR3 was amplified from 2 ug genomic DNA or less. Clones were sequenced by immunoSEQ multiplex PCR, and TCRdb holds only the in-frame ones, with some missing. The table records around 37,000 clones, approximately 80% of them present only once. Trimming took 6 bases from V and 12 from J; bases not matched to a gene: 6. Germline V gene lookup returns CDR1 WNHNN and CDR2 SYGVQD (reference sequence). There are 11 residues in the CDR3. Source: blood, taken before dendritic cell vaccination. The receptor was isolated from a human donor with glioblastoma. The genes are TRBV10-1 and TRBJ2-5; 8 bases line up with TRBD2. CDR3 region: CASSAGGTKYF. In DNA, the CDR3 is TGCGCCAGCAGCGCGGGGGGCACGAAGTACTTC.